Presented here are 5 T cell receptor beta chains from one specimen sequenced in a study of T cell responses to AZD1222 COVID-19 vaccine. Produced via immunoSEQ multiplex PCR; TCRdb's table is partial and in-frame only. This sample has approximately 97,000 clones, with more than 85% found just once. Sequences were derived from peripheral blood, sampled on day 0 of AZD1222 vaccination. Receptor source: an adult in good health.

The J gene is TRBJ1-4, the V gene TRBV6-5; D ambiguous. Germline V gene sequence: CDR1 MNHEY, CDR2 SVGAGI. This CDR3 is 15 amino acids long. Trimming removed 6 bases at V and 7 bases at J, with 18 bases between. Here the CDR3 DNA reads TGTGCCAGCAGCCGCTTCGCCTTTCTGACTGAAAAACTGTTTTTT. It codes for CASSRFAFLTEKLFF.

The J gene is TRBJ1-1, the V gene TRBV18; a weak D match, TRBD1 (5 bases). V gave up 1 base and J gave up 5 bases, with 17 bases separating them. Germline CDR1 and CDR2: KGHSH and LQKENI. The CDR3 contains 16 residues. The CDR3: CASSPQRAAPGTEAFF. The CDR3 coding sequence is TGTGCCAGCTCACCACAGAGGGCCGCACCAGGGACTGAAGCTTTCTTT.

The sample holds a few counts of this clone. This sequence joins TRBV7-8 and TRBJ1-1; D is uncertain. The V end was cut by 5 bases, the J end by 3 bases, with 16 bases between. The CDR3 covers 15 residues. Germline V CDR1 and CDR2: SGHVS, FQNEAQ. CDR3 DNA sequence: TGTGCCAGCAGCCTAGGTGCTTGGGAGGACACTGAAGCTTTCTTT. It translates to CASSLGAWEDTEAFF. The variable domain in full, completed from reference TRBV7-8 and TRBJ1-1, reads GAGVSQSPRYKVAKRGQDVALRCDPISGHVSLFWYQQALGQGPEFLTYFQNEAQLDKSGLPSDRFFAERPEGSVSTLKIQRTQQEDSAVYLCASSLGAWEDTEAFFGQGTRLTVV.

Concerning this clone itself: Distinct nucleotide sequences in the sample also encode this CDR3. The V and J genes are TRBV6-5 and TRBJ1-1, with unresolved D. The CDR3 extends over 13 amino acids. The V gene's germline CDR1 is MNHEY and CDR2 SVGAGI. Trimming cost V 0 bases and J 2 bases, with 4 bases left between them. The CDR3: CASSYSQNTEAFF. CDR3 coding DNA: TGTGCCAGCAGTTACTCTCAAAACACTGAAGCTTTCTTT.

The rearrangement links TRBV27 to TRBJ2-7; TRBD1 matches 7 bases. Trimming cost V 4 bases and J 3 bases; bases outside gene matches: 6. The CDR3 covers 14 residues. Germline assignment: CDR1 MNHEY and CDR2 SMNVEV (reference sequence). The CDR3 reads CASSSPGQSYEQYF. DNA for the CDR3: TGTGCCAGCAGTTCCCCGGGACAGAGCTACGAGCAGTACTTC.